Each of the 9 T cell receptor beta chains below was sequenced from the same sample in a study of T cells after yellow fever vaccination. Via MiXCR, TCRdb re-called the 5' RACE reads, giving one row per CDR3 protein. The table has about 320,000 distinct CDR3 sequences, approximately 4.5% seen once. The sample in question was PBMCs, obtained 15 days after the yellow fever booster vaccination. All receptors derive from a man aged 18 to 30 who received the YFV17D yellow fever vaccine.

The rearrangement joins TRBV18 to TRBJ2-5, with 8 nucleotides matching TRBD2. Germline loops: CDR1 KGHSH, CDR2 LQKENI. This CDR3 contains 17 residues. The trim removed 1 base at V and 0 bases at J, leaving 7 bases unmatched. CDR3 residues: CASSPLSTSGYQETQYF. In nucleotides, the CDR3 is TGTGCCAGCTCACCACTTAGTACTAGCGGATACCAAGAGACCCAGTACTTC.

The chain is built from TRBV4-1 and TRBJ1-6; the D is unclear. The length of the CDR3 is 16 residues. Trimming pared 1 base from V and 4 bases from J, leaving 11 bases between. From germline, CDR1 is MGHRA and CDR2 YSYEKL. The CDR3 DNA reads TGCGCCAGCAGCCAAGTCCTGAAAGTATATAATTCACCCCTCCACTTT. It codes for CASSQVLKVYNSPLHF.

This clonotype was seen repeatedly, ten times or more. The rearrangement uses TRBV12-3 or TRBV12-4 and TRBJ2-4; D is unresolved. This CDR3 is 12 amino acids long. V gave up 5 bases and J gave up 6 bases, with 8 bases separating them. CDR3 sequence: CASSPARNIQYF. In DNA form, the CDR3 reads TGTGCCAGCAGTCCCGCAAGAAACATTCAGTACTTC.

This clonotype was counted a few times. The rearrangement links TRBV20-1 to TRBJ1-1, with D possibly being TRBD1 (5 bases). Germline V CDR1 and CDR2: DFQATT, SNEGSKA (reference sequence). This CDR3 spans 11 amino acids. Trimming left V 6 bases short and J 7 bases short, with 12 bases between. CDR3 nucleotide sequence: TGCAGTGCACCACGACAGAGTGAAGCTTTCTTT. It is translated as CSAPRQSEAFF.

In its sample, this clonotype was seen many times. This chain uses TRBV28 with TRBJ1-2, with D possibly matching TRBD1 (5 bases). There are 13 residues in the CDR3. Germline lookup yields CDR1 MDHEN and CDR2 SYDVKM. The germline V and J ends were trimmed by 5 bases and 0 bases, with 7 bases remaining between them. The CDR3: CASSPGANYGYTF. For the CDR3, the DNA is TGTGCCAGCAGTCCGGGGGCTAACTATGGCTACACCTTC.

This clonotype was recorded at least ten times. V is TRBV6-5 and J is TRBJ1-4; D is undetermined. Per germline, CDR1 MNHEY and CDR2 SVGAGI. The CDR3 covers 14 residues. V lost 6 bases and J lost 5, with 13 bases in between. The CDR3: CASSSPGFNEKLFF. DNA for the CDR3: TGTGCCAGCAGCTCCCCCGGATTCAATGAAAAACTGTTTTTT.

This clonotype was seen a few times. CDR3 sequence (DNA): TGTGCCAGTCTTAACAGGGGGCCGACTGAAGCTTTCTTT. Protein sequence: CASLNRGPTEAFF. The chain joins TRBV28 to TRBJ1-1; the match to TRBD1 covers 9 bases. The CDR3 totals 13 residues. V lost 9 bases, J lost 5 bases, and 7 bases stayed unmatched. CDR1 MDHEN and CDR2 SYDVKM come from the germline V gene.

This clonotype was detected many times. J is TRBJ2-1 and V is TRBV6-5; 9 bases agree with TRBD2. Looked up from germline, CDR1 is MNHEY and CDR2 is SVGAGI. The CDR3 length is 15 residues. The trim removed 0 bases at V and 6 bases at J, leaving 3 bases unmatched. CDR3 loop: CASSYSSSGANEQFF. The CDR3 region has the DNA TGTGCCAGCAGTTACTCGTCTAGCGGGGCCAATGAGCAGTTCTTC.

In its sample, this clonotype was seen many times. The chain employs TRBV4-1 and TRBJ2-1, with 9 bases lining up with TRBD1. This CDR3 comprises 14 residues. The V gene's germline CDR1 is MGHRA and CDR2 YSYEKL. V was pared by 1 base and J by 7 bases, with 2 bases of the junction left unmatched. CDR3 residues: CASSQGDRVNEQFF. The CDR3 DNA reads as TGCGCCAGCAGCCAAGGGGACAGGGTGAATGAGCAGTTCTTC.